Following are 17 T cell receptor beta chains from one sample sequenced in a study of Ad26.COV2.S vaccination and SARS-CoV-2 variants. Treatment here: about 20 received Ad26.COV2.S at low or high dose, single or two shots; a few received placebo; per-sample allocation not given. Each sample was drawn 63 days after the first injection (of vaccine or placebo). Assay: immunoSEQ multiplex PCR; the TCRdb copy retains only in-frame clones and omits some. The sample has 250,000 to 300,000 clones; around 87% are singletons. The material was peripheral blood, obtained in a trial of Ad26.COV2.S vaccine versus placebo. These receptor sequences come from a person between 18 and 65 years old who received the Ad26.COV2.S COVID-19 vaccine or a placebo.

This chain joins TRBV6-4 and TRBJ1-4, with a tentative D call TRBD1 (5 bases). CDR3 length: 13 residues. V lost 2 bases and J lost 7, with 8 bases in between. Germline CDR1 and CDR2: MRHNA and SNTAGT. In nucleotides, the CDR3 is TGTGCCAGCAGTGACGGGGGAGGTGAAAAACTGTTTTTT. Translating gives CASSDGGGEKLFF.

The rearrangement links TRBV9 to TRBJ2-5, with 11 bases matching TRBD2. CDR1 SGDLS and CDR2 YYNGEE come from the germline V gene. J gave up 4 bases and V 1 base, and 9 bases lay outside the gene matches. The CDR3 is made up of 17 amino acids. CDR3 region: CASSVFPLAGGAETQYF. CDR3 DNA sequence: TGTGCCAGCAGCGTATTCCCCCTAGCGGGAGGTGCAGAGACCCAGTACTTC.

The DNA for the CDR3 is TGTGCCAGCAGCCGACTAGCGGGGGGCCCAGATACGCAGTATTTT. Translated, it gives CASSRLAGGPDTQYF. The chain carries TRBV6-2 or TRBV6-3 and TRBJ2-3; 13 nucleotides align to TRBD2. This CDR3 has 15 residues. V lost 6 bases and J lost 4; bases outside the gene matches: 4. CDR1 and CDR2 (germline): MNHEY, SVGEGT.

The chain employs TRBV30 and TRBJ1-1; D unresolved. Trimming pared 1 base from V and 2 bases from J, leaving 20 bases between. Germline CDR1 GTSNPN, CDR2 SVGIG (reference sequence). The CDR3 totals 17 residues. The CDR3 DNA sequence: TGTGCCTGGAGTGCGAGGCCTCCTAGAGCCATTAACACTGAAGCTTTCTTT. Its protein product is CAWSARPPRAINTEAFF.

V is TRBV11-1 and J is TRBJ2-3; the D is unclear. This CDR3 has 12 residues. V lost 3 bases and J 7 bases, leaving 8 bases between the germline ends. Germline CDR1 is SGHAT and CDR2 is FQDESV (reference sequence). CDR3 coding DNA: TGTGCCAGCAGCTTTGCATCGAATACGCAGTATTTT. Protein sequence: CASSFASNTQYF.

In the case of this clone: A junction boundary mismatches the germline segment, possibly from a read error. This chain joins TRBV7-7 and TRBJ1-1; D is unclear. Per germline, CDR1 SSHAT and CDR2 FNYEAQ (reference sequence). The CDR3 loop spans 13 amino acids. DNA of the CDR3: TGTGCTAGCACCCCCATAGGGCGCCCTGAAGCTTTCTTT. Encoded protein: CASTPIGRPEAFF.

This clone came up a few times. The J gene is TRBJ1-2, the V gene TRBV2; 7 positions agree with TRBD1. The V gene end was trimmed by 6 bases and the J gene end by 4 bases; junction bases not matched to a gene: 8. This CDR3 region has 14 residues. From germline, CDR1 is SNHLY and CDR2 FYNNEI. This CDR3 reads CASSLTGLGYGYTF. Here the CDR3 DNA reads TGTGCCAGCAGCTTGACAGGGTTAGGCTATGGCTACACCTTC.

This chain links TRBV29-1 with TRBJ1-1, with 7 nucleotides matching TRBD1. Germline CDR1 is SQVTM and CDR2 is ANQGSEA. Trimming took 4 bases from V and 0 from J; bases not matched to a gene: 8. The CDR3 sequence is 15 residues long. CDR3 sequence: CSVVGTGAMNTEAFF. The DNA for the CDR3 is TGCAGCGTTGTGGGCACAGGGGCCATGAACACTGAAGCTTTCTTT.

The genes are TRBV18 and TRBJ2-5; D gene uncertain. The germline V gene encodes CDR1 KGHSH and CDR2 LQKENI. The CDR3 covers 13 residues. Trimming removed 1 base at V and 2 bases at J, with 5 bases between. The CDR3 nucleotides are TGTGCCAGCTCACCACTGGAGCAAGAGACCCAGTACTTC. It encodes CASSPLEQETQYF.

This clone has only one observation. V usage is TRBV5-1 and J usage is TRBJ1-2; D remains ambiguous. The V end lost 0 bases, the J end lost 4 bases, and 7 bases lay between the germline ends. The germline V gene encodes CDR1 SGHRS and CDR2 YFSETQ. This CDR3 has 13 residues. DNA for the CDR3: TGCGCCAGCAGCTTGGGGCCTGGCTATGGCTACACCTTC. It is translated as CASSLGPGYGYTF. The variable domain in full, completed from reference TRBV5-1 and TRBJ1-2, reads KAGVTQTPRYLIKTRGQQVTLSCSPISGHRSVSWYQQTPGQGLQFLFEYFSETQRNKGNFPGRFSGRQFSNSRSEMNVSTLELGDSALYLCASSLGPGYGYTFGSGTRLTVV.

This clone has only one observation. The CDR3 bases are TGTGCCAGTAGTACACGGTTACCGGGGAATCAGCCCCAGCATTTT. Translation gives CASSTRLPGNQPQHF. V gene TRBV19 combines with J gene TRBJ1-5; the D is unclear. V lost 4 bases, J lost 4 bases, and 14 bases lay in between. Germline CDR1 LNHDA, CDR2 SQIVND (reference sequence). This CDR3 spans 15 amino acids.

The rearrangement uses TRBV28 and TRBJ1-1; tentatively, D is TRBD1 (5 bases). V was shortened by 3 bases and J by 0 bases, with 17 bases between the two germline ends. The CDR3 length is 17 residues. The germline V gene has CDR1 MDHEN and CDR2 SYDVKM. This chain's CDR3 is CASSFPNSGTVNTEAFF. CDR3 coding DNA: TGTGCCAGCAGTTTCCCTAATTCCGGGACGGTGAACACTGAAGCTTTCTTT.

V and J are TRBV19 and TRBJ1-1; a weak D match, TRBD1 (6 bases). The CDR3 totals 15 residues. V lost 1 base and J lost 7, with 16 bases in between. Germline lookup yields CDR1 LNHDA and CDR2 SQIVND (reference sequence). The chain's CDR3 is CASSIVGGARSEAFF. The DNA of the CDR3 is TGTGCCAGTAGTATAGTTGGGGGGGCCCGCAGTGAAGCTTTCTTT.

This clone was seen a single time. The V call is TRBV24-1, the J call TRBJ1-1; no definite D call. The CDR3 runs 16 residues. CDR1 KGHDR and CDR2 SFDVKD come from the germline V gene. V was trimmed by 3 bases and J by 1 base, leaving 14 bases between them. Here the CDR3 reads CATSDPSGPQNTEAFF. The CDR3, as DNA: TGTGCCACCAGTGATCCATCGGGCCCTCAGAACACTGAAGCTTTCTTT.

The rearrangement joins TRBV13 to TRBJ2-3; perhaps TRBD1 as D (6 bases). Between the trimmed V and J ends, which lost 7 bases and 5 bases, there was a span of 19 bases. Germline CDR1 and CDR2: PRHDT and FYEKMQ (reference sequence). This CDR3 has 15 residues. The CDR3 DNA follows: TGTGCCAGCAACCAGGGCAGGGGTACAGGAGATACGCAGTATTTT. Protein: CASNQGRGTGDTQYF.

The V gene is TRBV7-8, the J gene TRBJ2-1; D is uncertain. The CDR3 extends over 15 amino acids. V gave up 1 base and J gave up 0 bases, with 7 bases separating them. Looked up from germline, CDR1 is SGHVS and CDR2 is FQNEAQ. Here the CDR3 reads CASSLGVSSYNEQFF. CDR3 DNA: TGTGCCAGCAGCTTAGGGGTCAGCTCCTACAATGAGCAGTTCTTC. Together with reference TRBV7-8 and TRBJ2-1, the CDR3 gives the full variable domain: GAGVSQSPRYKVAKRGQDVALRCDPISGHVSLFWYQQALGQGPEFLTYFQNEAQLDKSGLPSDRFFAERPEGSVSTLKIQRTQQEDSAVYLCASSLGVSSYNEQFFGPGTRLTVL.

The chain recombines TRBV12-3 or TRBV12-4 with TRBJ1-1, with 7 bases that match TRBD1. The ends lost 4 bases at V and 4 bases at J; junction bases unmatched: 3. The CDR3 is made up of 13 amino acids. The CDR3 spells CASSSHRGTEAFF. Here the CDR3 DNA reads TGTGCCAGCAGTTCTCACAGGGGCACTGAAGCTTTCTTT.